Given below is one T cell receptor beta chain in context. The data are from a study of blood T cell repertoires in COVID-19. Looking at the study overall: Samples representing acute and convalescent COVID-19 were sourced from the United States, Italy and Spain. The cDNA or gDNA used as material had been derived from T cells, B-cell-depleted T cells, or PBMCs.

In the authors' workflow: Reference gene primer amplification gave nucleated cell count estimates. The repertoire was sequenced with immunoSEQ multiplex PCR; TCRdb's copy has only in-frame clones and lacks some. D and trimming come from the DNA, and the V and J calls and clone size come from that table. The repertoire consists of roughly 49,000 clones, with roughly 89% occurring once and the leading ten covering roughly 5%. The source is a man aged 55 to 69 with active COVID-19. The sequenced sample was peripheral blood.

CDR3 amino acids: CASSLLGQGYTEAFF. The CDR3 coding sequence is TGTGCCAGCAGCTTACTAGGACAGGGTTACACTGAAGCTTTCTTT. This chain links TRBV7-9 with TRBJ1-1; 8 bases line up with TRBD1. The junction had 5 bases not matched to a gene; V was cut back by 2 bases and J by 3 bases. The V gene's germline CDR1 is SEHNR and CDR2 FQNEAQ (reference sequence). The CDR3 spans 15 residues.